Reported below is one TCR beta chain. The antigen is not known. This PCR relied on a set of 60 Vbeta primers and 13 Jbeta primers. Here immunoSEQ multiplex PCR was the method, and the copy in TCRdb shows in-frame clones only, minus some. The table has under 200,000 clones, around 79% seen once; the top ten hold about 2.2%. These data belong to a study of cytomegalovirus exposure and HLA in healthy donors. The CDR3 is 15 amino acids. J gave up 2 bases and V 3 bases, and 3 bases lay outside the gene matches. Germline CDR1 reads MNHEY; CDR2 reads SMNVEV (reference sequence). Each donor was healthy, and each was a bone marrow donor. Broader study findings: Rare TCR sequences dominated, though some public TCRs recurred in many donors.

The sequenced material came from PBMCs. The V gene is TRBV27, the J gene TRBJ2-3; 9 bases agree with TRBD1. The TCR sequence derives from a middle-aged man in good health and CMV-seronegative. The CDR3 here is CASSLGTGNTDTQYF. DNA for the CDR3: TGTGCCAGCAGTTTGGGGACAGGGAACACAGATACGCAGTATTTT.